This TCR beta chain stems from a study of blood T cell repertoires in COVID-19. Study summary: From T cells, B-cell-depleted T cells, or PBMCs came the material, which was cDNA or gDNA.

Germline CDR1 and CDR2: SGDLS and YYNGEE. The CDR3 length is 16 residues. Trimming stripped 0 bases from V and 0 bases from J, with 10 bases between. TCRdb's copy holds only in-frame clones and misses some; the assay was immunoSEQ multiplex PCR. This sample has roughly 520,000 clones, with around nine tenths found just once. Sequencing used PBMCs or T cells enriched from blood (not recorded which). The receptor's source is a woman between 40 and 50 years old who had recovered from COVID-19. The gene calls are TRBV9 and TRBJ1-3; D might be TRBD1 (6 bases). Here the CDR3 DNA reads TGTGCCAGCAGCGTAGGACAGGATTACTCTGGAAACACCATATATTTT. It codes for CASSVGQDYSGNTIYF.